These 32 T cell receptor beta chains were all obtained from the same sample, sequenced in a study of T cells in Graves' hyperthyroidism and ophthalmopathy (dated by TCRdb to about 2019). Libraries were built with multiplex PCR. TCRdb names Illumina HiSeq 2000 as the instrument used. The TCR beta CDR3 regions were amplified from the RNA transcripts. The TCR CDR3 was subjected to a first round of RT-PCR using the HTBI primer set and the Qiagen OneStep RT-PCR kit. In-frame beta chains were kept once TCRdb had trimmed the public reads at Q25 with fastp and called clones with MiXCR. All rows with the same CDR3 protein become a single entry with the most common DNA and genes. For this sample the table gives roughly 350,000 distinct CDR3 sequences, of which roughly 14% were detected only once. Together, the top ten hold around a fifth of the sample. Input material: blood. Receptor source: a woman aged 25 to 39 with Graves' ophthalmopathy.

There are many counts of this clonotype. This sequence joins TRBV4-1 and TRBJ1-1; D remains ambiguous. CDR3 length: 14 residues. Germline V gene lookup returns CDR1 MGHRA and CDR2 YSYEKL. Trimming removed 0 bases at V and 8 bases at J, with 13 bases between. Here the CDR3 reads CASSQDYVVTEAFF. CDR3 in DNA: TGCGCCAGCAGCCAAGATTACGTGGTCACGGAAGCTTTCTTT.

This clonotype was found many times. The chain carries TRBV3-1 and TRBJ1-5, with D perhaps TRBD1 (6 bases). Germline CDR1 reads LGHDT; CDR2 reads YNNKEL (reference sequence). Trimming stripped 1 base from V and 11 bases from J, with 12 bases between. This CDR3 contains 13 residues. CDR3 sequence reads: CASSQGQAPTQHF. CDR3 DNA sequence: TGTGCCAGCAGCCAAGGACAGGCCCCGACCCAGCATTTT.

The table lists this clonotype with many counts. The chain joins TRBV6-1 to TRBJ2-1; D possibly corresponds to TRBD2 (5 bases). Germline V lookup: CDR1 MNHNS, CDR2 SASEGT. CDR3 length equals 13 residues. Trimming removed 6 bases from V and 9 bases from J, with 15 bases in between. DNA of the CDR3: TGTGCCAGCAGGGATTTAAGCGGAGGTGAGCAGTTCTTC. Translating it yields CASRDLSGGEQFF.

This clonotype was picked up many times. This chain links TRBV28 with TRBJ2-7, with 9 bases matching TRBD1. Germline loops: CDR1 MDHEN, CDR2 SYDVKM. Trimming at V came to 5 bases and at J to 1 base, leaving 12 bases not matched to a gene. The CDR3 has 17 amino acids. The CDR3 reads CASSPPGQGPGSYEQYF. The CDR3, as DNA: TGTGCCAGCAGTCCACCGGGACAGGGCCCTGGTTCCTACGAGCAGTACTTC.

This clonotype was recorded many times. The chain recombines TRBV27 with TRBJ2-3; D is unresolved. V shed 3 bases and J shed 2 bases, with 12 bases lying between them. The CDR3 sequence is 15 residues long. Germline V gives CDR1 MNHEY, CDR2 SMNVEV (reference sequence). Written as DNA, the CDR3 is TGTGCCAGCAGTTTTGTGTCCGGATACACAGATACGCAGTATTTT. Amino acids: CASSFVSGYTDTQYF.

V usage is TRBV29-1 and J usage is TRBJ2-1; perhaps D is TRBD1 or TRBD2 (5 bases each). Trimming removed 7 bases at V and 8 bases at J, with 21 bases between. The CDR3 spans 14 residues. Germline values: CDR1 SQVTM, CDR2 ANQGSEA. CDR3 region: CSGSVARGKDEQFF. The CDR3 DNA reads TGCAGCGGGTCCGTTGCGAGGGGAAAGGATGAGCAGTTCTTC.

There are many counts of this clonotype. The chain has TRBV19 and TRBJ2-5, with 8 positions matching TRBD2. Trimming took 6 bases from V and 5 from J; bases not matched to a gene: 8. Germline loops: CDR1 LNHDA, CDR2 SQIVND (reference sequence). The CDR3 covers 14 residues. CDR3 in amino acids: CASRDSGAGETQYF. The CDR3 nucleotides are TGTGCCAGTAGGGATAGCGGGGCCGGTGAGACCCAGTACTTC. Supplemented by reference TRBV19 and TRBJ2-5, the full variable domain reads DGGITQSPKYLFRKEGQNVTLSCEQNLNHDAMYWYRQDPGQGLRLIYYSQIVNDFQKGDIAEGYSVSREKKESFPLTVTSAQKNPTAFYLCASRDSGAGETQYFGPGTRLLVL.

This clonotype has ten or more counts. The V and J genes are TRBV5-1 and TRBJ2-3; 9 nucleotides match TRBD2. J was trimmed by 2 bases and V by 3 bases; bases with no gene match: 4. The CDR3 covers 15 residues. Germline V gene lookup returns CDR1 SGHRS and CDR2 YFSETQ. The CDR3 DNA follows: TGCGCCAGCAGCTCCGGACTAGCGCTCACAGATACGCAGTATTTT. As protein: CASSSGLALTDTQYF.

The table lists this clonotype with many counts. This chain connects TRBV27 to TRBJ1-6; perhaps TRBD1 as D (6 bases). The V end was cut by 2 bases, the J end by 5 bases, with 10 bases between. CDR1 MNHEY and CDR2 SMNVEV come from the germline V gene (reference sequence). The CDR3 spans 15 residues. The CDR3 spells CASSLTGLNNSPLHF. CDR3 DNA: TGTGCCAGCAGTTTAACAGGGCTCAATAATTCACCCCTCCACTTT.

This clonotype has a count of ten or more. The chain couples TRBV18 to TRBJ2-1, with D unclear. V gave up 6 bases and J gave up 9 bases, with 9 bases separating them. Germline values: CDR1 KGHSH, CDR2 LQKENI. This CDR3 spans 11 amino acids. The CDR3 protein is CASSLRLEQFF. The CDR3 nucleotides read TGTGCCAGCTCGCTCCGCCTTGAGCAGTTCTTC.

The sample holds a few counts of this clonotype. The chain links TRBV12-5 to TRBJ2-3; 9 nucleotides align to TRBD2. The CDR3 has 15 amino acids. Germline-derived CDR1 and CDR2 are LGHNT and FRNRAP. Trimming removed 6 bases from V and 2 bases from J; junction bases left unmatched: 6. In DNA form, the CDR3 reads TGTGCTAGTGGACGAAGCGGGGGGATCACAGATACGCAGTATTTT. Protein product: CASGRSGGITDTQYF.

This clonotype was counted at least ten times. The chain has TRBV15 and TRBJ1-5; perhaps TRBD1 as D (5 bases). The CDR3 runs to 16 residues. Germline assignment: CDR1 LNHNV and CDR2 YYDKDF (reference sequence). V was cut by 2 bases and J by 3 bases, with 14 bases left in between. This chain's CDR3 is CATSRLRGSINQPQHF. The CDR3 nucleotides read TGTGCCACCAGCAGATTGAGGGGTTCTATCAATCAGCCCCAGCATTTT.

This clonotype was seen at least ten times. The V call is TRBV5-6, the J call TRBJ2-1; 11 bases align to TRBD2. The V and J ends lost 5 bases and 3 bases, in that order; junction bases with no gene match: 13. CDR1 and CDR2 (germline): SGHDT, YYEEEE. This CDR3 has 18 residues. The CDR3 loop is CASSPTSGGPSFYNEQFF. CDR3 in DNA: TGTGCCAGCAGTCCTACTAGCGGGGGCCCGTCTTTCTACAATGAGCAGTTCTTC.

There are many counts of this clonotype. This sequence joins TRBV28 and TRBJ1-4; D is ambiguous. There are 15 residues in the CDR3. The ends were cut back, 7 bases at V and 5 bases at J, with 17 bases in the middle. Germline CDR1 is MDHEN and CDR2 is SYDVKM. The CDR3 loop is CASKFGGDNNEKLFF. The CDR3 coding sequence is TGTGCCAGCAAATTCGGTGGGGATAACAATGAAAAACTGTTTTTT. The full variable domain, its missing parts supplied by reference TRBV28 and TRBJ1-4, is DVKVTQSSRYLVKRTGEKVFLECVQDMDHENMFWYRQDPGLGLRLIYFSYDVKMKEKGDIPEGYSVSREKKERFSLILESASTNQTSMYLCASKFGGDNNEKLFFGSGTQLSVL.

This clonotype was picked up many times. Written as DNA, the CDR3 is TGTGCCAGCAGCTCGGGGGGAAGCTCCTACGAGCAGTACTTC. The encoded protein is CASSSGGSSYEQYF. The chain recombines TRBV11-2 with TRBJ2-7, with 7 bases lining up with TRBD2. CDR1 SGHAT and CDR2 FQNNGV come from the germline V gene. V shed 4 bases and J 0 bases; nucleotides not matched to a gene: 3. There are 14 residues in the CDR3.

The chain uses TRBV13 and TRBJ1-2; D is perhaps TRBD1 (6 bases). Trimming took 5 bases from V and 13 from J, leaving 14 bases between them. The germline V gene has CDR1 PRHDT and CDR2 FYEKMQ (reference sequence). CDR3 length equals 11 residues. CDR3 DNA sequence: TGTGCCAGCAGCCTAAGGGGGGGCATCACCTTC. Translation gives CASSLRGGITF.

The chain couples TRBV10-3 to TRBJ1-2, with D perhaps matching TRBD1 (6 bases). With 5 bases removed from V and 2 bases from J, the gap between germline ends came to 9 bases. CDR3 size: 13 residues. Germline CDR1 and CDR2: ENHRY and SYGVKD. The DNA for the CDR3 is TGTGCCATCAGTCGACAGGACAACTATGGCTACACCTTC. Its protein product is CAISRQDNYGYTF.

Many counts were recorded for this clonotype. The V gene is TRBV29-1, the J gene TRBJ1-1; D is undetermined. V lost 7 bases and J 1 base, leaving 10 bases between the germline ends. This CDR3 has 12 amino acids. Germline V lookup: CDR1 SQVTM, CDR2 ANQGSEA. The CDR3 protein is CSESDGNTEAFF. CDR3 DNA: TGCAGCGAGTCGGACGGGAACACTGAAGCTTTCTTT. The whole variable domain, filled in from reference TRBV29-1 and TRBJ1-1, reads SAVISQKPSRDICQRGTSLTIQCQVDSQVTMMFWYRQQPGQSLTLIATANQGSEATYESGFVIDKFPISRPNLTFSTLTVSNMSPEDSSIYLCSESDGNTEAFFGQGTRLTVV.

As to this clonotype: A much bigger clone sits one base away, suggesting this may be a read error. The chain has TRBV19 and TRBJ1-1, with D unresolved. V was pared by 4 bases and J by 1 base, with 10 bases between. CDR1 is LNHDA, CDR2 SQIVND, per germline (reference sequence). The CDR3 is 14 residues long. This chain's CDR3 is CASSSTRRNTEAFF. Written as DNA, the CDR3 is TGTGCCAGTAGTAGCACCAGGAGGAACACTGAAGCTTTCTTT.

This clonotype appeared a few times. At one end the junction does not follow the germline gene, possibly because of a read error. The V call is TRBV27, the J call TRBJ1-5, with D tentatively TRBD1 (6 bases). This CDR3 region has 16 residues. Germline assignment: CDR1 MNHEY and CDR2 SMNVEV (reference sequence). CDR3 loop: CANSLSKGVGNQPQHF. CDR3 nucleotides: TGTGCCAACAGTTTATCGAAGGGGGTGGGCAATCAGCCCCAGCATTTT.

The rearrangement uses TRBV10-3 and TRBJ1-1; TRBD1 is a possible D gene (5 bases). With 10 bases removed from V and 0 bases from J, the gap between germline ends came to 21 bases. Germline lookup yields CDR1 ENHRY and CDR2 SYGVKD. This CDR3 spans 16 amino acids. CDR3 nucleotides: TGTGCCACTGATGGGGGGGGGAGAGGAATGAACACTGAAGCTTTCTTT. Its protein product is CATDGGGRGMNTEAFF.

The rearrangement uses TRBV28 and TRBJ2-5; TRBD1 aligns across 9 bases. This CDR3 comprises 16 residues. Germline V gene sequence: CDR1 MDHEN, CDR2 SYDVKM. V was clipped by 4 bases and J by 4 bases; unmatched bases: 10. In DNA, the CDR3 is TGTGCCAGCAGTTGGGGGACAGGGCTTCGTCGAGAGACCCAGTACTTC. As protein: CASSWGTGLRRETQYF.

This clonotype was counted a few times. This sequence joins TRBV10-3 and TRBJ2-7; perhaps D is TRBD1 or TRBD2 (5 bases each). Trimming pared 0 bases from V and 5 bases from J, leaving 8 bases between. The length of the CDR3 is 13 residues. Germline V CDR1 and CDR2: ENHRY, SYGVKD. The CDR3 is CAISESGDDEQYF. CDR3 nucleotide sequence: TGTGCCATCAGTGAGTCGGGGGACGACGAGCAGTACTTC.

This clonotype was counted at least ten times. The rearrangement uses TRBV7-9 and TRBJ2-1, with D maybe TRBD2 (5 bases). This CDR3 is 14 amino acids long. CDR1 and CDR2 from the germline V gene are SEHNR and FQNEAQ (reference sequence). The V end lost 4 bases, the J end lost 8 bases, and 15 bases lay between the germline ends. CDR3 bases: TGTGCCAGCAGCTCCCAGACTACTACGGATGAGCAGTTCTTC. Translated: CASSSQTTTDEQFF.

Ten or more counts support this clonotype. This chain uses TRBV24-1 with TRBJ1-1; TRBD1 is a possible D gene (5 bases). The CDR3 extends over 13 amino acids. The germline V gene has CDR1 KGHDR and CDR2 SFDVKD. Trimming pared 7 bases from V and 0 bases from J, leaving 8 bases between. The CDR3 bases are TGTGCCACCAGCCGGGACGTGAACACTGAAGCTTTCTTT. As protein: CATSRDVNTEAFF.

V gene TRBV20-1 combines with J gene TRBJ2-3; 7 bases line up with TRBD2. The CDR3 length is 15 residues. In germline, CDR1 is DFQATT, CDR2 SNEGSKA (reference sequence). V lost 2 bases to trimming and J lost 6 bases; unmatched junction nucleotides: 11. The CDR3 nucleotides read TGCAGTGCTAGACCATTTACCGGGACTATGGATACGCAGTATTTT. Residues: CSARPFTGTMDTQYF.

This clonotype came up many times. The gene calls are TRBV12-5 and TRBJ1-5; 9 nucleotides align to TRBD1. The CDR3 is 16 residues long. The J segment lost 4 bases and the V segment lost 1 base, leaving 5 bases of the junction unmatched. Per the germline V gene, CDR1 is LGHNT and CDR2 is FRNRAP. The CDR3 region has the DNA TGTGCTAGTGGTTTGGAGGGACAGGGCAAAAATCAGCCCCAGCATTTT. This sequence encodes CASGLEGQGKNQPQHF.

The chain recombines TRBV15 with TRBJ2-5; 7 bases match TRBD1. CDR3 size: 15 residues. Germline CDR1 is LNHNV and CDR2 is YYDKDF (reference sequence). After removal of 0 bases from V and 3 bases from J, the junction contained 4 bases not matched to a gene. CDR3 nucleotide sequence: TGTGCCACCAGCAGAGATCCCCAGGGGGAAGAGACCCAGTACTTC. Protein sequence: CATSRDPQGEETQYF.

This clonotype was recorded many times. The chain couples TRBV7-2 to TRBJ1-1, with D possibly matching TRBD1 (6 bases). With 5 bases removed from V and 10 bases from J, the gap between germline ends came to 23 bases. This CDR3 spans 15 amino acids. The germline V gene encodes CDR1 SGHTA and CDR2 FQGNSA. The DNA of the CDR3 is TGTGCCAGCAGCCTCAACAGGGTAGGCGGTGGGGGAGCTTTCTTT. It is translated as CASSLNRVGGGGAFF.

This clonotype was picked up many times. The V and J genes are TRBV28 and TRBJ1-5; D not certain. V was trimmed by 7 bases and J by 6 bases, leaving 13 bases between them. Germline V gene lookup returns CDR1 MDHEN and CDR2 SYDVKM. This CDR3 region has 13 residues. The CDR3 region is CASTPDSRQPQHF. CDR3 nucleotide sequence: TGTGCCAGCACCCCAGACTCGCGTCAGCCCCAGCATTTT. Using reference TRBV28 and TRBJ1-5 for the parts outside the CDR3, the full variable domain is DVKVTQSSRYLVKRTGEKVFLECVQDMDHENMFWYRQDPGLGLRLIYFSYDVKMKEKGDIPEGYSVSREKKERFSLILESASTNQTSMYLCASTPDSRQPQHFGDGTRLSIL.

This clonotype was seen many times. This chain joins TRBV3-1 and TRBJ2-7, with D maybe TRBD1 (5 bases). Germline V lookup: CDR1 LGHDT, CDR2 YNNKEL (reference sequence). The CDR3 contains 14 residues. Trimming took 8 bases from V and 2 from J, leaving 16 bases between them. This CDR3 is CASSKLDKTYEQYF. The CDR3, as DNA: TGTGCCAGCTCAAAGTTGGACAAGACCTACGAGCAGTACTTC.

This rearrangement joins TRBV4-1 to TRBJ1-1; D perhaps matches TRBD1 (6 bases). V shed 3 bases and J shed 0 bases, with 8 bases lying between them. The CDR3 loop spans 14 amino acids. Germline V gene data show CDR1 as MGHRA and CDR2 as YSYEKL. CDR3 coding DNA: TGCGCCAGCAGCCAGGGACAATTGAACACTGAAGCTTTCTTT. Amino acid sequence: CASSQGQLNTEAFF.